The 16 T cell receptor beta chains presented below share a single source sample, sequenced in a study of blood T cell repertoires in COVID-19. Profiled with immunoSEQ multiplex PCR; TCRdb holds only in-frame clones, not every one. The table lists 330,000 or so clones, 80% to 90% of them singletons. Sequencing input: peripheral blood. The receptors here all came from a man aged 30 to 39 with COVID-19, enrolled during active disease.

The CDR3 DNA reads as TGTGCCAGTAGAGCTCGAGCAGGGGGGTTGGATACGCAGTATTTT. It specifies CASRARAGGLDTQYF. V usage is TRBV19 and J usage is TRBJ2-3; TRBD1 is a possible D gene (7 bases). The CDR3 is made up of 15 amino acids. CDR1 is LNHDA, CDR2 SQIVND, per germline (reference sequence). V was shortened by 6 bases and J by 6 bases, with 19 bases between the two germline ends.

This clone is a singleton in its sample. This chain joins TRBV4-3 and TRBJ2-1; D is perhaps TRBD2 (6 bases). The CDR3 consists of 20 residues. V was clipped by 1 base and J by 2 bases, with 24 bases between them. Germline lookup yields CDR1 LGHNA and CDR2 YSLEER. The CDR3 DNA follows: TGCGCCAGCAGCCAAGGGTACGACAGTTACCGGGACTCCCCCTACAATGAGCAGTTCTTC. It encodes CASSQGYDSYRDSPYNEQFF.

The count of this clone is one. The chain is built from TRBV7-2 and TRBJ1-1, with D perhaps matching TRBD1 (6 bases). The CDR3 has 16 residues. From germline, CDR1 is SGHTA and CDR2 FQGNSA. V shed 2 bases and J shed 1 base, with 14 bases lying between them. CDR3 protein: CASSLTPGTQNTEAFF. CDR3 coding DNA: TGTGCCAGCAGCTTAACCCCCGGGACACAGAACACTGAAGCTTTCTTT.

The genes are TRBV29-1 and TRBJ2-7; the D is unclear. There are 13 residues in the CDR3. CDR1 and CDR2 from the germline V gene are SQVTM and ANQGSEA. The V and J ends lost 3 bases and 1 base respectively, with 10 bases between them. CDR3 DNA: TGCAGCGTTGATATGGGCCAGTCCTACGAGCAGTACTTC. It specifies CSVDMGQSYEQYF.

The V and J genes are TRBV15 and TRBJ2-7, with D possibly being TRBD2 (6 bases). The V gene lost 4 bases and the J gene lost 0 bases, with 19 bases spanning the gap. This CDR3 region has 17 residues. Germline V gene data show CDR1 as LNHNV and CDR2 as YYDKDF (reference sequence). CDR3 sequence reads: CATSIPLGSGASYEQYF. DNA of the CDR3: TGTGCCACCAGCATCCCCCTGGGTAGCGGCGCCTCCTACGAGCAGTACTTC.

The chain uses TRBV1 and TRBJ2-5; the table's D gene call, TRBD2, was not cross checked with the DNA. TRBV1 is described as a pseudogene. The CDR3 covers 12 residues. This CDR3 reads CTSSRQTGSQYF. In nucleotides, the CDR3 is TGCACCAGCAGCCGGCAAACCGGGTCCCAGTACTTC.

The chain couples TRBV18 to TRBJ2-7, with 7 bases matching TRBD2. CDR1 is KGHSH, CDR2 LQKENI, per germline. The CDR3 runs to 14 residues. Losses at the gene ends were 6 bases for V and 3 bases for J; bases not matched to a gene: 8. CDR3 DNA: TGTGCCAGCTCGTCGGGAGCGGGGAGCTACGAGCAGTACTTC. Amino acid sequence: CASSSGAGSYEQYF.

Here the CDR3 reads CASSSAGGTYEQYF. DNA for the CDR3: TGTGCCAGCAGCTCTGCAGGGGGGACCTACGAGCAGTACTTC. The rearrangement links TRBV11-3 to TRBJ2-7; D possibly corresponds to TRBD1 (7 bases). Trimming removed 4 bases from V and 2 bases from J, with 12 bases in between. The germline V gene has CDR1 SGHNT and CDR2 YENEEA. This CDR3 has 14 amino acids. The variable domain in full, with the rest retrieved from reference TRBV11-3 and TRBJ2-7, is EAGVVQSPRYKIIEKKQPVAFWCNPISGHNTLYWYLQNLGQGPELLIRYENEEAVDDSQLPKDRFSAERLKGVDSTLKIQPAELGDSAVYLCASSSAGGTYEQYFGPGTRLTVT.

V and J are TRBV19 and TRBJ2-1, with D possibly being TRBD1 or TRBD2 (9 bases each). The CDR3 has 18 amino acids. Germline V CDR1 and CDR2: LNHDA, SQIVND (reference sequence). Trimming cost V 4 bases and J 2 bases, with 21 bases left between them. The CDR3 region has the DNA TGTGCCAGTAGTACGGACAGGGGAATAGCGGGAGCCTACAATGAGCAGTTCTTC. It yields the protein CASSTDRGIAGAYNEQFF.

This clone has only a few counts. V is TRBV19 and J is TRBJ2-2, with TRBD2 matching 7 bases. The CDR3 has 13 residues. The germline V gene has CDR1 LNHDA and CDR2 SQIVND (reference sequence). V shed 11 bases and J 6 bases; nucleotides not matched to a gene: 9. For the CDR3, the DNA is TGTGCCGGGAAGCGGGGCTGGGCCGGGGAGCTGTTTTTT. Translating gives CAGKRGWAGELFF.

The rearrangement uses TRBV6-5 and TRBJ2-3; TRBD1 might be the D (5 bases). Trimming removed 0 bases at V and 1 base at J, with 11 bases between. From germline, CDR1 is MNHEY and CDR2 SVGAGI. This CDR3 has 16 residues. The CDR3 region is CASSYSGLLGTDTQYF. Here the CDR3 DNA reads TGTGCCAGCAGTTACTCGGGGCTTCTAGGCACAGATACGCAGTATTTT.

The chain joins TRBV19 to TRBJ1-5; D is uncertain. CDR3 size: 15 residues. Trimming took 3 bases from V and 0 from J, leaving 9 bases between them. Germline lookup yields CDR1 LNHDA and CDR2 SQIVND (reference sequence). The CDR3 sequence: CASSIAGYSNQPQHF. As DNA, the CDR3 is TGTGCCAGTAGTATCGCCGGGTATAGCAATCAGCCCCAGCATTTT.

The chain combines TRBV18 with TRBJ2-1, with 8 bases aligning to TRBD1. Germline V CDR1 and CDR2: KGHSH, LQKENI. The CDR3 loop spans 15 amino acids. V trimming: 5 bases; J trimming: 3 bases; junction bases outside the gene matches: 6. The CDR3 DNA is TGTGCCAGCTCATCTGGACAGGGTTTCTACAATGAGCAGTTCTTC. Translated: CASSSGQGFYNEQFF.

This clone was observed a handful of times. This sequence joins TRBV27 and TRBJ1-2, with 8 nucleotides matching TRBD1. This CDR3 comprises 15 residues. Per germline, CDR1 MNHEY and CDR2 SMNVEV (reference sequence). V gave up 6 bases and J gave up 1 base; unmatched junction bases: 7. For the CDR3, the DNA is TGTGCCAGCAGAATTGGGACAGGCGTTAACTATGGCTACACCTTC. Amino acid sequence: CASRIGTGVNYGYTF.

CDR3 sequence reads: CASSYDGLAGGGEQYF. CDR3 in DNA: TGTGCCAGCAGTTACGATGGCCTAGCGGGAGGCGGCGAGCAGTACTTC. The J gene is TRBJ2-7, the V gene TRBV6-5; 11 bases fit TRBD2. The CDR3 runs 16 residues. Looked up from germline, CDR1 is MNHEY and CDR2 is SVGAGI. V shed 2 bases and J 6 bases; nucleotides not matched to a gene: 9.

The CDR3 nucleotides are TGCGCCAGCAGCCAAGTACAGGGGGCGCGTAGTAGAGCTTTCTTT. Amino acid sequence: CASSQVQGARSRAFF. The rearrangement uses TRBV4-1 and TRBJ1-1; 9 bases are a match to TRBD1. CDR3 size: 15 residues. Germline-derived CDR1 and CDR2 are MGHRA and YSYEKL. The trim removed 1 base at V and 10 bases at J, leaving 10 bases unmatched.